The 8 T cell receptor beta chains reported below all come from one sample, sequenced in a study of PD-1 blockade in classical Hodgkin lymphoma (dated by TCRdb to the early 2020s). This specimen's time point label, per the study, means: cycle 4 day 1 (C4D1), after about 6 weeks of nivolumab. Every trial patient had relapsed following autologous stem cell transplantation, and prior brentuximab vedotin exposure was what differed among cohorts A, B and C. Library generation was performed with the immunoSEQ multiplex PCR assay. Held by TCRdb, this immuneACCESS table contains in-frame sequences only and omits some clones. Under half of the omission traces to an unresolved V gene where checked; the cause of the rest is unknown. A total of around 92,000 clones appear in this sample, about 83% of them only once. The ten largest account for about 18% of the sample. Specimen: peripheral blood mononuclear cells (PBMCs), collected before the fourth cycle of nivolumab. These receptor sequences come from a human donor with classical Hodgkin lymphoma.

This clone was seen only a few times. This chain joins TRBV7-6 and TRBJ2-5, with TRBD1 identical over 10 bases. J lost 4 bases, V lost 3 bases, and 8 bases had no gene match. Germline V gives CDR1 SGHVS, CDR2 FNYEAQ. The CDR3 is made up of 16 amino acids. The CDR3 here is CASSLAPGTGVETQYF. CDR3 coding DNA: TGTGCCAGCAGCTTGGCCCCCGGGACAGGGGTAGAGACCCAGTACTTC.

The CDR3 region has the DNA TGCGCCAGCAGGAGTAGCGGGAGGGTTACCGGGGAGCTGTTTTTT. It specifies CASRSSGRVTGELFF. The chain recombines TRBV5-1 with TRBJ2-2; 11 bases agree with TRBD2. CDR3 length: 15 amino acids. V was pared by 5 bases and J by 5 bases, with 5 bases of the junction left unmatched. The germline V gene has CDR1 SGHRS and CDR2 YFSETQ.

J is TRBJ1-2 and V is TRBV29-1, with 7 bases identical to TRBD1. Germline CDR1 reads SQVTM; CDR2 reads ANQGSEA. V was pared by 6 bases and J by 1 base, with 17 bases of the junction left unmatched. There are 17 residues in the CDR3. The CDR3 region has the DNA TGCAGCGTCCCGTTTGTCCTCGACAGGGAAGTTAACTATGGCTACACCTTC. Translating gives CSVPFVLDREVNYGYTF.

The chain is built from TRBV2 and TRBJ2-1; D may be TRBD1 (6 bases). Trimming pared 2 bases from V and 4 bases from J, leaving 9 bases between. The CDR3 is 14 residues long. The germline V gene has CDR1 SNHLY and CDR2 FYNNEI. CDR3 protein: CASSERTAYNEQFF. In DNA, the CDR3 is TGTGCCAGCAGTGAACGGACAGCGTACAATGAGCAGTTCTTC. The full variable domain, completed using reference TRBV2 and TRBJ2-1, is EPEVTQTPSHQVTQMGQEVILRCVPISNHLYFYWYRQILGQKVEFLVSFYNNEISEKSEIFDDQFSVERPDGSNFTLKIRSTKLEDSAMYFCASSERTAYNEQFFGPGTRLTVL.

V gene TRBV30 combines with J gene TRBJ1-1, with a weak D call TRBD1 (5 bases). The length of the CDR3 is 13 residues. Trimming pared 2 bases from V and 1 base from J, leaving 8 bases between. Germline V lookup: CDR1 GTSNPN, CDR2 SVGIG (reference sequence). CDR3 in amino acids: CAWSTGGNTEAFF. The CDR3 DNA sequence: TGTGCCTGGAGTACCGGGGGGAACACTGAAGCTTTCTTT.

This chain connects TRBV18 to TRBJ2-2; possible D gene TRBD2, 6 bases. CDR1 and CDR2 from the germline V gene are KGHSH and LQKENI. The CDR3 length is 16 residues. Between the trimmed V and J ends, which lost 4 bases and 0 bases, there was a span of 12 bases. The CDR3, as DNA: TGTGCCAGCTCACTCCGTAGCGGATCGAACACCGGGGAGCTGTTTTTT. It codes for CASSLRSGSNTGELFF.

The CDR3 coding sequence is TGTGCCACCAGCAGAGATTCCCAGGGGTCATACGAGCAGTACTTC. Its translation: CATSRDSQGSYEQYF. V usage is TRBV15 and J usage is TRBJ2-7; D perhaps matches TRBD1 (6 bases). Germline CDR1 LNHNV, CDR2 YYDKDF (reference sequence). Trimming left V 0 bases short and J 4 bases short, with 13 bases between. This CDR3 contains 15 residues.

The chain carries TRBV4-1 and TRBJ1-4; D unresolved. This CDR3 is built from 15 residues. Trimming took 0 bases from V and 11 from J, leaving 16 bases between them. CDR1 is MGHRA, CDR2 YSYEKL, per germline. The CDR3 here is CASSQDSASLGKLFF. For the CDR3, the DNA is TGCGCCAGCAGCCAAGATAGCGCTTCCTTAGGGAAACTGTTTTTT.